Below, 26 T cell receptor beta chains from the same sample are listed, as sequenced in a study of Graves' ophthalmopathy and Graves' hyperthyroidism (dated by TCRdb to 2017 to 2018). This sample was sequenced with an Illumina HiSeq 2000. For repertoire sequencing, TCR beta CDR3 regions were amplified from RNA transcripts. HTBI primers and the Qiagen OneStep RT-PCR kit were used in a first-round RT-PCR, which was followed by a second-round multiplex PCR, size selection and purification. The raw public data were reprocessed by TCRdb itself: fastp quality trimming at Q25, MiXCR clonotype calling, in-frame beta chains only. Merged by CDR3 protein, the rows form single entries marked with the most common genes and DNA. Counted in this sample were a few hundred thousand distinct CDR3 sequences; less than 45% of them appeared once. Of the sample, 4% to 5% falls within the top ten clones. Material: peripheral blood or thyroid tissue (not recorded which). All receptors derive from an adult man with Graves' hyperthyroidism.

In DNA, the CDR3 is TGTGCCAGCAGTGACAGCAGTGAATATGAGGGGTGGCAGCCCCAGCATTTT. As protein: CASSDSSEYEGWQPQHF. The chain joins TRBV25-1 to TRBJ1-5; D is perhaps TRBD1 (5 bases). V was cut by 3 bases and J by 7 bases, with 22 bases left in between. CDR3 length: 17 residues. The V gene's germline CDR1 is MGHDK and CDR2 SYGVNS.

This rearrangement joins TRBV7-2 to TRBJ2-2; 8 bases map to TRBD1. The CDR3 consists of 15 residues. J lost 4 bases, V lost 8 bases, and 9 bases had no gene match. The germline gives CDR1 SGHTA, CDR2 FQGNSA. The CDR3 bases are TGTGCCAGCCGGACGGGAACAGGGGGCACCGGGGAGCTGTTTTTT. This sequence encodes CASRTGTGGTGELFF.

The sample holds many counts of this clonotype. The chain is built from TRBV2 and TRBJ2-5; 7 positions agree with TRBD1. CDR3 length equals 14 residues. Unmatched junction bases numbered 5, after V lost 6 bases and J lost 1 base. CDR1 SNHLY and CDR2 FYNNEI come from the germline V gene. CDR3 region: CASRTGWAQETQYF. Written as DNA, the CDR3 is TGTGCCAGCAGGACAGGGTGGGCCCAAGAGACCCAGTACTTC.

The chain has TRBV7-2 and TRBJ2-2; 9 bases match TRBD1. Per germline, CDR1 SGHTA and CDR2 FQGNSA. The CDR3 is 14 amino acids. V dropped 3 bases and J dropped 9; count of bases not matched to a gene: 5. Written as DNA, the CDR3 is TGTGCCAGCAGCTTGGCACAGGGGGCCAGGGAGCTGTTTTTT. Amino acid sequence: CASSLAQGARELFF.

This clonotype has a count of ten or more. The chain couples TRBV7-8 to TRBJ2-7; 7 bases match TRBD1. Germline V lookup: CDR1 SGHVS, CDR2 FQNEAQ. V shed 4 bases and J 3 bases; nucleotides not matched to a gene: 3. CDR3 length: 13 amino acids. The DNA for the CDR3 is TGTGCCAGCAGCTCAGGGACAGACTACGAGCAGTACTTC. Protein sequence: CASSSGTDYEQYF.

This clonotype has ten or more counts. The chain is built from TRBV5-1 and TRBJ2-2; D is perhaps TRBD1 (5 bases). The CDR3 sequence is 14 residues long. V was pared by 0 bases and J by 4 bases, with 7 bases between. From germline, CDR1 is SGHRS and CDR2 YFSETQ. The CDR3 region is CASSLDTGTGELFF. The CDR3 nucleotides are TGCGCCAGCAGCTTGGATACAGGCACCGGGGAGCTGTTTTTT.

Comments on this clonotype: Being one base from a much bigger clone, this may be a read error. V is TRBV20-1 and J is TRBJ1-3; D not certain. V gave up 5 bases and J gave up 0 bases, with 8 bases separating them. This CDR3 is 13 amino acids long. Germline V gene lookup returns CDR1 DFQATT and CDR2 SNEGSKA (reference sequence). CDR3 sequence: CSAGRGSGNTIYF. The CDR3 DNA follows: TGCAGTGCTGGCAGAGGCTCTGGAAACACCATATATTTT.

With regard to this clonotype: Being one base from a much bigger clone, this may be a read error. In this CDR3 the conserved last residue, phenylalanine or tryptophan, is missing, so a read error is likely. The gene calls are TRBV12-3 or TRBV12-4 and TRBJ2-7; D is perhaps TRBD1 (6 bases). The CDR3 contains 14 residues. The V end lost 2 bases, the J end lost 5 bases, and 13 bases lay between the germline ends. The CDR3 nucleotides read TGTGCCAGCAGTTTAACCCAGGGGCTGGACGAGCAGTACCTC. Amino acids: CASSLTQGLDEQYL.

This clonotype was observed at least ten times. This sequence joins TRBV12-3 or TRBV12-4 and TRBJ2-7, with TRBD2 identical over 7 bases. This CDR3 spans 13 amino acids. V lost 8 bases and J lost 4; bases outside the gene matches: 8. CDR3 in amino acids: CASSRLAGYEQYF. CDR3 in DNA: TGTGCCAGCTCGAGACTAGCCGGTTACGAGCAGTACTTC.

CDR3 sequence reads: CSARQGPSNQPQHF. The CDR3 DNA is TGCAGTGCAAGACAGGGGCCCAGCAATCAGCCCCAGCATTTT. This sequence joins TRBV20-1 and TRBJ1-5; 8 nucleotides match TRBD1. This CDR3 spans 14 amino acids. Trimming took 6 bases from V and 1 from J; bases not matched to a gene: 5. Germline assignment: CDR1 DFQATT and CDR2 SNEGSKA (reference sequence).

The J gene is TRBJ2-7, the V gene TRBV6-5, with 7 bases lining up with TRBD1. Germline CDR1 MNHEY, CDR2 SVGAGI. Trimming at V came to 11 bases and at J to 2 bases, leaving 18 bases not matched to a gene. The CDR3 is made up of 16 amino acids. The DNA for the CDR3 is TGTGCCGGCACATACCAAAGCAGAGGACAGGCCTACGAGCAGTACTTC. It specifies CAGTYQSRGQAYEQYF.

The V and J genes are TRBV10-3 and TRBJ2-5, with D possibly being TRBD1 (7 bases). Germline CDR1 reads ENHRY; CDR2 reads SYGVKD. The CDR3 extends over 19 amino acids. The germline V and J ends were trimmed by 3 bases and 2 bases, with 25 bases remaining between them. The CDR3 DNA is TGTGCCATCAGTGAAGGGGCAGGGGGGTCGATCAACGAGCAAGAGACCCAGTACTTC. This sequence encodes CAISEGAGGSINEQETQYF.

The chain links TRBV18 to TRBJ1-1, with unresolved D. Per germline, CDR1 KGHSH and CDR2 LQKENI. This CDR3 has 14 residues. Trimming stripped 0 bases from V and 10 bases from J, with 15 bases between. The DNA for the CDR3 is TGTGCCAGCTCACCACCGAGCATAGGAGGCCCAGCTTTCTTT. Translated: CASSPPSIGGPAFF.

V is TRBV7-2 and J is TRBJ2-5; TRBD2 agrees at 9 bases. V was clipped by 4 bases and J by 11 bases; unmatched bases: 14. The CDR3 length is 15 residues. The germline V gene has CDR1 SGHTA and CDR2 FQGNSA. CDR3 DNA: TGTGCCAGCAGCTGGGCGGGGGGGATCACAGATACGCAGTACTTC. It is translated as CASSWAGGITDTQYF.

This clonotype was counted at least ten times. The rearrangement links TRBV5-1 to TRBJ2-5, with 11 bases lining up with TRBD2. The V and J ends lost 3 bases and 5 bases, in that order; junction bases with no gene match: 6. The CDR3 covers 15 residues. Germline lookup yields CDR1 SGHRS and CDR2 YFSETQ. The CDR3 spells CASSSTSGSVETQYF. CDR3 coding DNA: TGCGCCAGCAGCTCCACTAGCGGGAGTGTCGAGACCCAGTACTTC. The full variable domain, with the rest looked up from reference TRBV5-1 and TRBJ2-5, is KAGVTQTPRYLIKTRGQQVTLSCSPISGHRSVSWYQQTPGQGLQFLFEYFSETQRNKGNFPGRFSGRQFSNSRSEMNVSTLELGDSALYLCASSSTSGSVETQYFGPGTRLLVL.

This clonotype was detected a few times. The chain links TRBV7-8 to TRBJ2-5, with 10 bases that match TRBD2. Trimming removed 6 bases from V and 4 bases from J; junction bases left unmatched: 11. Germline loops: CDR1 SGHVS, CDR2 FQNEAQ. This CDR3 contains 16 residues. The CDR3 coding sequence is TGTGCCAGCAGGAGTTCCCTAGCGGGAGATCTAGAGACCCAGTACTTC. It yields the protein CASRSSLAGDLETQYF.

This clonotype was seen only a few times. The CDR3 DNA is TGTGCCAGCAGTGATGGCGGGGGAACAGATACGCAGTATTTT. Protein: CASSDGGGTDTQYF. The V call is TRBV25-1, the J call TRBJ2-3; 7 nucleotides align to TRBD2. Trimming took 3 bases from V and 3 from J; bases not matched to a gene: 3. The CDR3 consists of 14 residues. Germline V CDR1 and CDR2: MGHDK, SYGVNS.

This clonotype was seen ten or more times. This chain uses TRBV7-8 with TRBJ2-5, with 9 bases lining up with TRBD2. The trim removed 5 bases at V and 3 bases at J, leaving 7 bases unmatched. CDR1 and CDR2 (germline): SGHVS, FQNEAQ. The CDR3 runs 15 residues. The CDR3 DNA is TGTGCCAGCAGCCCCGGGCGGGGGGGGAAAGAGACCCAGTACTTC. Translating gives CASSPGRGGKETQYF. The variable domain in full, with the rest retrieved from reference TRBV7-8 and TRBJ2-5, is GAGVSQSPRYKVAKRGQDVALRCDPISGHVSLFWYQQALGQGPEFLTYFQNEAQLDKSGLPSDRFFAERPEGSVSTLKIQRTQQEDSAVYLCASSPGRGGKETQYFGPGTRLLVL.

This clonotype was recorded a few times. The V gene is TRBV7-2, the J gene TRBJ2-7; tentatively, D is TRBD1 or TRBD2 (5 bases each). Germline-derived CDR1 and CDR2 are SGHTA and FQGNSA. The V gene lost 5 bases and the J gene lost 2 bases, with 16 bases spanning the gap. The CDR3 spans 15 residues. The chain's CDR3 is CASSPSGTLTYEQYF. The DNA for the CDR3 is TGTGCCAGCAGCCCCTCCGGGACGCTCACCTACGAGCAGTACTTC. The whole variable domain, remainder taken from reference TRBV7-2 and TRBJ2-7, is GAGVSQSPSNKVTEKGKDVELRCDPISGHTALYWYRQSLGQGLEFLIYFQGNSAPDKSGLPSDRFSAERTGGSVSTLTIQRTQQEDSAVYLCASSPSGTLTYEQYFGPGTRLTVT.

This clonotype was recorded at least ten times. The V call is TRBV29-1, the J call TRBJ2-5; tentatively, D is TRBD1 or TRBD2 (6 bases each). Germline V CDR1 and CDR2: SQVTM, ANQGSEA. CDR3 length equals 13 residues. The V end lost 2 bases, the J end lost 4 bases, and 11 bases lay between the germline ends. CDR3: CSVERGVAETQYF. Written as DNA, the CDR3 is TGCAGCGTTGAAAGGGGGGTCGCAGAGACCCAGTACTTC.

For the CDR3, the DNA is TGTGCCAGCAACATAAGGGGGGCTGGACAGCCCCAGCATTTT. It is translated as CASNIRGAGQPQHF. The chain carries TRBV6-1 and TRBJ1-5, with a tentative D call TRBD1 (6 bases). Trimming took 7 bases from V and 7 from J, leaving 17 bases between them. Germline V gene sequence: CDR1 MNHNS, CDR2 SASEGT. The CDR3 loop spans 14 amino acids.

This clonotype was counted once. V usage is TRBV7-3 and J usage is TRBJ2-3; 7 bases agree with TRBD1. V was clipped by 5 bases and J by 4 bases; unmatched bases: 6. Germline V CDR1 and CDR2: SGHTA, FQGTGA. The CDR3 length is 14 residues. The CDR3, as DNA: TGTGCCAGCAGCCTCGACAGGGCCGCAGATACGCAGTATTTT. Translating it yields CASSLDRAADTQYF.

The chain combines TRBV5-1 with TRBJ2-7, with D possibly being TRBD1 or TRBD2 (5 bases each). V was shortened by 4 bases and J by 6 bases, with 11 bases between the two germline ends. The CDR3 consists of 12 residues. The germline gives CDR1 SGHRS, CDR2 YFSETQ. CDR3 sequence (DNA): TGCGCCAGCAGCCCCAGGGACGGCGAGCAGTACTTC. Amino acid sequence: CASSPRDGEQYF.

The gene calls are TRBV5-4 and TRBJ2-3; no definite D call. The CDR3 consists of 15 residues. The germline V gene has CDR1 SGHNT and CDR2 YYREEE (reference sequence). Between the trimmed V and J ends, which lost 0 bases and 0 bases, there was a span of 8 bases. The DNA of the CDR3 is TGTGCCAGCAGCTTGGCCCACAGTAGCACAGATACGCAGTATTTT. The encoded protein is CASSLAHSSTDTQYF.

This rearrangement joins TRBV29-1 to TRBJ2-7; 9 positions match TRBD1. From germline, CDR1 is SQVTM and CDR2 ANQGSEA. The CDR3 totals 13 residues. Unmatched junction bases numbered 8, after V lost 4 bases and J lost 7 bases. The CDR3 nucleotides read TGCAGCGTTGGAGAACAGGGGGCGGGTGAGCAGTACTTC. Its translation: CSVGEQGAGEQYF.

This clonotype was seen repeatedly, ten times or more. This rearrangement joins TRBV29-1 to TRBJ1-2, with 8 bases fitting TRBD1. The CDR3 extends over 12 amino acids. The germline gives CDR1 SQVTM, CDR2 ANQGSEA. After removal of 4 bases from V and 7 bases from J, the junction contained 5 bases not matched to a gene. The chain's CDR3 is CSVGQGAIGYTF. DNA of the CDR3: TGCAGCGTTGGGCAGGGGGCGATTGGCTACACCTTC.